One and the same sample provided the 4 T cell receptor beta chains below, sequenced in a study of cytomegalovirus exposure and HLA in healthy donors (dated by TCRdb to between 2016 and 2019). Preparation of the library involved the immunoSEQ multiplex PCR assay. The multiplex PCR relied on a mix of 60 forward primers for TCR Vbeta segments and 13 reverse primers for TCR Jbeta segments. TCRdb's version of the immuneACCESS table is confined to in-frame rearrangements and falls short of the full clone set. An unresolved V gene accounts for under half of the shortfall where checked; the remainder is of unknown origin. Across this sample there are some 160,000 clones, with 60% to 80% seen only once. The top ten clonotypes cover around 2.5% of the sample. Source material: PBMCs. The origin of the receptors is a man aged 55 to 70 in good health and CMV-seronegative.

The V gene is TRBV18, the J gene TRBJ1-4; D is ambiguous. CDR1 and CDR2 (germline): KGHSH, LQKENI. The germline V and J ends were trimmed by 3 bases and 8 bases, with 19 bases remaining between them. This CDR3 contains 16 residues. In DNA form, the CDR3 reads TGTGCCAGCTCACCCTTAGGGCCCGCGCCGGGGGAAAAACTGTTTTTT. Protein sequence: CASSPLGPAPGEKLFF.

This clone turned up a few times. The rearrangement links TRBV2 to TRBJ2-7; tentative D call: TRBD2 (6 bases). The length of the CDR3 is 13 residues. V lost 6 bases and J lost 3, with 12 bases in between. Germline assignment: CDR1 SNHLY and CDR2 FYNNEI. CDR3 coding DNA: TGTGCCAGCAGCGGGACTTCCTACTACGAGCAGTACTTC. Residues: CASSGTSYYEQYF.

This chain links TRBV7-6 with TRBJ2-5; tentatively, D is TRBD2 (6 bases). The DNA end is a closer match to TRBJ2-7, so the J assignment may be wrong. CDR3 length: 15 amino acids. CDR1 is SGHVS and CDR2 is FNYEAQ in the germline V gene. The CDR3 spells CASSPTGGKNYEQYF. The DNA of the CDR3 is TGTGCCAGCAGCCCTACCGGAGGGAAAAACTACGAGCAGTACTTC.

The genes are TRBV20-1 and TRBJ2-3; D is undetermined. This CDR3 is 10 amino acids long. Germline CDR1 reads DFQATT; CDR2 reads SNEGSKA (reference sequence). Trimming cost V 6 bases and J 4 bases, with 5 bases left between them. The CDR3 spells CSAQSDTQYF. The CDR3 DNA reads as TGCAGTGCCCAGTCAGATACGCAGTATTTT.